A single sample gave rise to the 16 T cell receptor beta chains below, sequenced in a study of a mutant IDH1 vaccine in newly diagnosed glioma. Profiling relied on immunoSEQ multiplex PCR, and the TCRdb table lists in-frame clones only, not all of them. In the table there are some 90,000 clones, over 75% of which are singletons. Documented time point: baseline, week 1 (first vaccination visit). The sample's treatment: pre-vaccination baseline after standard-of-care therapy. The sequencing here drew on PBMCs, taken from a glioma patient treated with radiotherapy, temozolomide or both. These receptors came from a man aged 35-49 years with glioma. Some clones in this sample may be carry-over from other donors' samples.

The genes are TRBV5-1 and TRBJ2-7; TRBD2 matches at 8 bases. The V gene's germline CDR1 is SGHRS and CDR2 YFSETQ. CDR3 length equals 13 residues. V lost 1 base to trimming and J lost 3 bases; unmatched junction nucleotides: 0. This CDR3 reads CASSLSGGYEQYF. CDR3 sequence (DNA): TGCGCCAGCAGCTTGAGCGGGGGCTACGAGCAGTACTTC. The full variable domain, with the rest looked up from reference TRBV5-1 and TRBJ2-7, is KAGVTQTPRYLIKTRGQQVTLSCSPISGHRSVSWYQQTPGQGLQFLFEYFSETQRNKGNFPGRFSGRQFSNSRSEMNVSTLELGDSALYLCASSLSGGYEQYFGPGTRLTVT.

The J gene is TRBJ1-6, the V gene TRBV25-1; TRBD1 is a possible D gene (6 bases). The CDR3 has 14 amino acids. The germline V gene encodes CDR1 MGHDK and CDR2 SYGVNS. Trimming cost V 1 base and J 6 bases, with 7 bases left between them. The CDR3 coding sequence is TGTGCCAGCAGTGAATGGGACACTAATTCACCCCTCCACTTT. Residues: CASSEWDTNSPLHF.

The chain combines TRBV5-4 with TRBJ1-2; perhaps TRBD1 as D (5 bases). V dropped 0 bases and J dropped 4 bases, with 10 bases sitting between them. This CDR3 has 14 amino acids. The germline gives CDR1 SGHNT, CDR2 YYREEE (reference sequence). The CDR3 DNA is TGTGCCAGCAGCTTGGCCACCGACAGCTATGGCTACACCTTC. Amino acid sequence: CASSLATDSYGYTF. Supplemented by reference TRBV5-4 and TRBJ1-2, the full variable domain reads ETGVTQSPTHLIKTRGQQVTLRCSSQSGHNTVSWYQQALGQGPQFIFQYYREEENGRGNFPPRFSGLQFPNYSSELNVNALELDDSALYLCASSLATDSYGYTFGSGTRLTVV.

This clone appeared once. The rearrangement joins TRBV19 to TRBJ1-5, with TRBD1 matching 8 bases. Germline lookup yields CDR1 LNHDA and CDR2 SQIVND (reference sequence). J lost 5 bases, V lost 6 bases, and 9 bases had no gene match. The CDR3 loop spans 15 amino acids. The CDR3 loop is CASSFGQGRDQPQHF. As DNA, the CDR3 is TGTGCCAGTAGCTTCGGACAGGGAAGGGATCAGCCCCAGCATTTT.

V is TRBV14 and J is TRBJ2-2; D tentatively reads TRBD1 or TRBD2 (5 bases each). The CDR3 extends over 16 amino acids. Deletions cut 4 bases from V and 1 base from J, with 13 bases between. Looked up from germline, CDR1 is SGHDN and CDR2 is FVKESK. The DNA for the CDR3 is TGTGCCAGCAGCCCGGGGCAGTGGGGGAACACCGGGGAGCTGTTTTTT. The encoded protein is CASSPGQWGNTGELFF.

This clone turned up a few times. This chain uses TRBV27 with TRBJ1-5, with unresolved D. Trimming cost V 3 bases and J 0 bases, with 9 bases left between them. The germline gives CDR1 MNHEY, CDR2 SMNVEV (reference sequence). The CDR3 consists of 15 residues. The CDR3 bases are TGTGCCAGCAGTTTTGGAGGATATAGCAATCAGCCCCAGCATTTT. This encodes CASSFGGYSNQPQHF.

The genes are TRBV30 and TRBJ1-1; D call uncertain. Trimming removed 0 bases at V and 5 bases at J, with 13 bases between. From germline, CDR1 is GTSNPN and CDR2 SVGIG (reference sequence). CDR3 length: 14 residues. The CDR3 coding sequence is TGTGCCTGGAGTGTTTGTCCCGCCGGTACTGAAGCTTTCTTT. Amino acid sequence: CAWSVCPAGTEAFF. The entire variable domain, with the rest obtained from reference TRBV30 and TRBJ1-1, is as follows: SQTIHQWPATLVQPVGSPLSLECTVEGTSNPNLYWYRQAAGRGLQLLFYSVGIGQISSEVPQNLSASRPQDRQFILSSKKLLLSDSGFYLCAWSVCPAGTEAFFGQGTRLTVV.

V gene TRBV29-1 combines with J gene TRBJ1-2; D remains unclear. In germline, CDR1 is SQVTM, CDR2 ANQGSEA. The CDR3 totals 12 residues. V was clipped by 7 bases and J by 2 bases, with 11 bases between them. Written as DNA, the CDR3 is TGCAGCGCCGGAAGGCAGAACTATGGCTACACCTTC. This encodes CSAGRQNYGYTF.

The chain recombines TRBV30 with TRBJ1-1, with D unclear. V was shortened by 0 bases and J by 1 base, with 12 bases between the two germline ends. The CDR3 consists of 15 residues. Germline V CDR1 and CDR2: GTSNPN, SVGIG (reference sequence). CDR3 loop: CAWSVTGVKNTEAFF. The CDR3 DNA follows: TGTGCCTGGAGTGTAACTGGGGTCAAGAACACTGAAGCTTTCTTT.

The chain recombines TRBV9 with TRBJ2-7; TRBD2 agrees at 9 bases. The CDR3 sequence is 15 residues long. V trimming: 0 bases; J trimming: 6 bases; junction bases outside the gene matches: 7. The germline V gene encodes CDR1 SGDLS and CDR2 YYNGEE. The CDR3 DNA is TGTGCCAGCAGCGTAGGGCTAGCGGGGATGGGCGAGCAGTACTTC. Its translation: CASSVGLAGMGEQYF.

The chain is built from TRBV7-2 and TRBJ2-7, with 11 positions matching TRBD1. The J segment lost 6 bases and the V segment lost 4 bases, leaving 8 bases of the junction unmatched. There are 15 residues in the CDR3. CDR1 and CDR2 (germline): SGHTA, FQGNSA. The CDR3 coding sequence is TGTGCCAGCAGCTGGGACAGGGGGTCTACGAGCGAGCAGTACTTC. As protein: CASSWDRGSTSEQYF.

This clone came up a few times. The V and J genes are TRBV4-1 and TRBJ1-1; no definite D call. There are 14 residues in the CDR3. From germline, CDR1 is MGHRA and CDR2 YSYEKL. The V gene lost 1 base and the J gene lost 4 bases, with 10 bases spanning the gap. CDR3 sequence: CASSQGDRVTEAFF. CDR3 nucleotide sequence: TGCGCCAGCAGCCAAGGGGATCGGGTCACTGAAGCTTTCTTT.

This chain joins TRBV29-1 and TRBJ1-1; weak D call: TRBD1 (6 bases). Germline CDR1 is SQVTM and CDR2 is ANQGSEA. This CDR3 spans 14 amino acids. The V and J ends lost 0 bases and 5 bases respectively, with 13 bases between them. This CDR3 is CSVEDSGGVTEAFF. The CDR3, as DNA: TGCAGCGTTGAAGACTCGGGGGGCGTGACTGAAGCTTTCTTT. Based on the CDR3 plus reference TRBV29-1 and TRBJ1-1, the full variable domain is SAVISQKPSRDICQRGTSLTIQCQVDSQVTMMFWYRQQPGQSLTLIATANQGSEATYESGFVIDKFPISRPNLTFSTLTVSNMSPEDSSIYLCSVEDSGGVTEAFFGQGTRLTVV.

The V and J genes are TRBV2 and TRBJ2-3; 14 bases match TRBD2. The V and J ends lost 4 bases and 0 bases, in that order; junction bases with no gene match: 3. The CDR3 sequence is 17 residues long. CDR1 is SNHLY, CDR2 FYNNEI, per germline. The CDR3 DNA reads TGTGCCAGCAGTGGGCGACTAGCGGGGGGGAGCACAGATACGCAGTATTTT. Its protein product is CASSGRLAGGSTDTQYF.

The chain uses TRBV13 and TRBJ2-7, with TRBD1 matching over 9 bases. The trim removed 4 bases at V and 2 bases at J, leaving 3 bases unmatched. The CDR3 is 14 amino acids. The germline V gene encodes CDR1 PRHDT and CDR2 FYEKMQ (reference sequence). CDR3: CASSSGTGTYEQYF. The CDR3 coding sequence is TGTGCCAGCAGCTCCGGGACAGGGACCTACGAGCAGTACTTC.

CDR3 amino acids: CAIREGQNTEAFF. The CDR3 DNA is TGTGCCATCAGAGAGGGACAGAACACTGAAGCTTTCTTT. The chain has TRBV10-3 and TRBJ1-1; tentative D call: TRBD1 (6 bases). The germline V and J ends were trimmed by 6 bases and 1 base, with 9 bases remaining between them. The CDR3 has 13 residues. Per germline, CDR1 ENHRY and CDR2 SYGVKD.